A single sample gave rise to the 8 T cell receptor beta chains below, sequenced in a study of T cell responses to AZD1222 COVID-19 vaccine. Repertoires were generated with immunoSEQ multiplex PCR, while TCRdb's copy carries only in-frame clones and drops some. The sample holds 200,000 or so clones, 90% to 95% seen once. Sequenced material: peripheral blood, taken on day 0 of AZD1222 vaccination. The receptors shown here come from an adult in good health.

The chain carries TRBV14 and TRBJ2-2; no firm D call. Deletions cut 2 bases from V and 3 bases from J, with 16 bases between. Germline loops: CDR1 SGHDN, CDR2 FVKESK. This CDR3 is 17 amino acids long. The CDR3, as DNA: TGTGCCAGCAGCCAATACTTCTCGGGCTACCACACCGGGGAGCTGTTTTTT. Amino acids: CASSQYFSGYHTGELFF.

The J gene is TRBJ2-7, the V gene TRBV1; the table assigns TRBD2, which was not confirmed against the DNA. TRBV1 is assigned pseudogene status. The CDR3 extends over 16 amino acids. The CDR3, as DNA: TGCACCAGCAGCCAAGAGGCCAGCGTGATGCTCTACGAGCAGTACTTC. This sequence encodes CTSSQEASVMLYEQYF.

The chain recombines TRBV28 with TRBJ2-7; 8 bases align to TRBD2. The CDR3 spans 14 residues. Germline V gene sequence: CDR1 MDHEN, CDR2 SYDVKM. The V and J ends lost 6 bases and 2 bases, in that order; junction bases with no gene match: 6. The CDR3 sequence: CASRAGDPPYEQYF. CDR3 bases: TGTGCCAGCAGAGCGGGAGACCCACCCTACGAGCAGTACTTC.

CDR3 amino acids: CASSLGPAHEQFF. The CDR3 region has the DNA TGTGCCAGCAGCTTAGGCCCAGCGCATGAGCAGTTCTTC. The chain combines TRBV11-3 with TRBJ2-1; no clear D gene. This CDR3 has 13 amino acids. Germline lookup yields CDR1 SGHNT and CDR2 YENEEA. V was clipped by 1 base and J by 8 bases, with 9 bases between them.

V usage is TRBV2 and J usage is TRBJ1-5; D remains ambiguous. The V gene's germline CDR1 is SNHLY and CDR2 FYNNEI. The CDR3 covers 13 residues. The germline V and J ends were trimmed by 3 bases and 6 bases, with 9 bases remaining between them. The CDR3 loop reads CASSDLGIQPQHF. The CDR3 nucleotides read TGTGCCAGCAGTGATTTGGGTATTCAGCCCCAGCATTTT.

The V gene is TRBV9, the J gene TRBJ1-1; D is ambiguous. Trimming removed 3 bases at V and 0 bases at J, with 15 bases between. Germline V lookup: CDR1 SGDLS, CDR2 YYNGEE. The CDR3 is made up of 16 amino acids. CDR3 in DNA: TGTGCCAGCAGCGCACATCCAGAGCCCATGAACACTGAAGCTTTCTTT. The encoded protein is CASSAHPEPMNTEAFF.

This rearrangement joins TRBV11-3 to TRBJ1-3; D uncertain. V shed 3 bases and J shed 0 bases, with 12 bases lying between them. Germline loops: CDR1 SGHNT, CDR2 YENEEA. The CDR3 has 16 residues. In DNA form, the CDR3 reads TGTGCCAGCAGCTTCTCAGGAACATACTCTGGAAACACCATATATTTT. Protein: CASSFSGTYSGNTIYF.

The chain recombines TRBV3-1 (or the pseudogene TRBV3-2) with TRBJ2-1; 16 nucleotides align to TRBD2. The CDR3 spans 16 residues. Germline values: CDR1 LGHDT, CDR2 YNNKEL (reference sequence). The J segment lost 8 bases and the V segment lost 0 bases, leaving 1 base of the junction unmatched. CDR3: CASSQEGLAGGDEQFF. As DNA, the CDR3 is TGTGCCAGCAGCCAAGAGGGACTAGCGGGAGGGGATGAGCAGTTCTTC.